This T cell receptor (beta chain) appears in the sequencing data of a study of post-analysis software for immune sequencing data. Study-wide context: The courses of disease that were included comprised relapsing-remitting, secondary progressive and progressive-relapsing multiple sclerosis.

Unique molecular identifiers were present in the TCR beta cDNA libraries. Input amounts of roughly 0.85 to 10 million T cells were used. These gave around 500,000 cDNA molecules, so each molecule approximated one T cell. Each CDR3 protein gets one entry after TCRdb re-called the PCR reads with MiXCR. The table lists hundreds of thousands of distinct CDR3 sequences, over 30% of them singletons. On this clonotype: Its antigen remains unknown.

V lost 5 bases and J lost 3, with 17 bases in between. Germline CDR1 reads SGHTA; CDR2 reads FQGNSA. This CDR3 is built from 15 residues. Overall study results and limits: Patients carried several TRBV segments more frequently than controls did, and TRBV5-6, TRBV5-1 and TRBV20-1 were among them.

This receptor was identified in a girl aged 2 to 9 with multiple sclerosis. Sequenced sample: blood. This chain joins TRBV7-2 and TRBJ2-7; perhaps TRBD2 as D (7 bases). The CDR3 here is CASSPYTGRVYEQYF. The CDR3 DNA sequence: TGTGCCAGCAGCCCCTATACAGGGAGGGTCTACGAGCAGTACTTC. The full variable domain, its missing parts supplied by reference TRBV7-2 and TRBJ2-7, is GAGVSQSPSNKVTEKGKDVELRCDPISGHTALYWYRQSLGQGLEFLIYFQGNSAPDKSGLPSDRFSAERTGGSVSTLTIQRTQQEDSAVYLCASSPYTGRVYEQYFGPGTRLTVT.